Below are 20 T cell receptor beta chains sequenced from a single sample in a study of blood T cell repertoires in COVID-19. Measured with immunoSEQ multiplex PCR; TCRdb has only the in-frame clones, and not every one. The sample yields 250,000 or so clones, roughly 82% seen once. Sequenced material: peripheral blood. These receptors all come from a woman in her 70s with acute or convalescent COVID-19.

This rearrangement joins TRBV25-1 to TRBJ1-6, with D tentatively TRBD1 (5 bases). From germline, CDR1 is MGHDK and CDR2 SYGVNS. V gave up 6 bases and J gave up 8 bases, with 14 bases separating them. CDR3 length equals 14 residues. CDR3 region: CASSEVSGDSPLHF. The CDR3 coding sequence is TGTGCCAGCAGCGAGGTTTCGGGGGATTCACCCCTCCACTTT.

V is TRBV13 and J is TRBJ1-2; D gene uncertain. The CDR3 totals 14 residues. With 2 bases removed from V and 4 bases from J, the gap between germline ends came to 11 bases. The V gene's germline CDR1 is PRHDT and CDR2 FYEKMQ (reference sequence). The CDR3 coding sequence is TGTGCCAGCAGCTTACCGGGTGTGACCTATGGCTACACCTTC. Protein product: CASSLPGVTYGYTF. The full variable domain, with the rest looked up from reference TRBV13 and TRBJ1-2, is AAGVIQSPRHLIKEKRETATLKCYPIPRHDTVYWYQQGPGQDPQFLISFYEKMQSDKGSIPDRFSAQQFSDYHSELNMSSLELGDSALYFCASSLPGVTYGYTFGSGTRLTVV.

This clone was recorded a few times. The chain's CDR3 is CASSLEQGLAGATQETQYF. The CDR3 nucleotides read TGCGCCAGCAGCTTGGAGCAGGGACTAGCGGGGGCTACCCAAGAGACCCAGTACTTC. The V gene is TRBV5-1, the J gene TRBJ2-5, with 14 bases aligning to TRBD2. V dropped 0 bases and J dropped 1; count of bases not matched to a gene: 8. The CDR3 consists of 19 residues. Looked up from germline, CDR1 is SGHRS and CDR2 is YFSETQ.

The chain has TRBV5-1 and TRBJ1-2; 7 bases map to TRBD1. Germline assignment: CDR1 SGHRS and CDR2 YFSETQ. V gave up 4 bases and J gave up 2 bases; unmatched junction bases: 5. The CDR3 has 14 residues. This CDR3 is CASSPGTVNYGYTF. In DNA form, the CDR3 reads TGCGCCAGCAGCCCAGGGACAGTCAACTATGGCTACACCTTC.

The genes are TRBV12-5 and TRBJ1-1; D might be TRBD1 (6 bases). Trimming pared 7 bases from V and 1 base from J, leaving 16 bases between. The CDR3 extends over 15 amino acids. Germline-derived CDR1 and CDR2 are LGHNT and FRNRAP. The CDR3 reads CASVLSGGQNTEAFF. The CDR3, as DNA: TGTGCTAGTGTCCTAAGTGGGGGACAGAACACTGAAGCTTTCTTT.

The chain has TRBV5-1 and TRBJ2-5; TRBD2 is a possible D gene (6 bases). From germline, CDR1 is SGHRS and CDR2 YFSETQ. The ends were cut back, 4 bases at V and 5 bases at J, with 12 bases in the middle. The CDR3 spans 13 residues. The CDR3, as DNA: TGCGCCAGCAGCCTGGGGACTTCGGAGACCCAGTACTTC. The encoded protein is CASSLGTSETQYF.

The V gene is TRBV2, the J gene TRBJ1-2; D remains unclear. The V end was cut by 5 bases, the J end by 7 bases, with 11 bases between. CDR3 length: 12 residues. The germline V gene encodes CDR1 SNHLY and CDR2 FYNNEI. As DNA, the CDR3 is TGTGCCAGCAGTATAAGTCAGGCTGGCTACACCTTC. As protein: CASSISQAGYTF.

The V call is TRBV28, the J call TRBJ1-5; D not resolved. Per the germline V gene, CDR1 is MDHEN and CDR2 is SYDVKM. V lost 3 bases and J 3 bases, leaving 9 bases between the germline ends. This CDR3 contains 14 residues. This chain's CDR3 is CASSFGIINQPQHF. DNA of the CDR3: TGTGCCAGCAGTTTCGGGATCATCAATCAGCCCCAGCATTTT.

V and J are TRBV6-5 and TRBJ2-1; D is perhaps TRBD2 (5 bases). Germline values: CDR1 MNHEY, CDR2 SVGAGI. This CDR3 region has 15 residues. Trimming left V 8 bases short and J 7 bases short, with 21 bases between. The CDR3 nucleotides read TGTGCCAGCTCGCCCTGGATGACTAATTATAATGAGCAGTTCTTC. This sequence encodes CASSPWMTNYNEQFF.

The genes are TRBV7-2 and TRBJ1-1; the D is unclear. V was shortened by 1 base and J by 4 bases, with 10 bases between the two germline ends. The CDR3 loop spans 14 amino acids. CDR1 is SGHTA, CDR2 FQGNSA, per germline. DNA of the CDR3: TGTGCCAGCAGCTTAGTCCGGGCGGGCACTGAAGCTTTCTTT. Translation: CASSLVRAGTEAFF.

The genes are TRBV3-1 (or the pseudogene TRBV3-2) and TRBJ1-5, with D possibly TRBD1 on 6 matching bases. There are 12 residues in the CDR3. Trimming left V 6 bases short and J 4 bases short, with 7 bases between. Germline CDR1 reads LGHDT; CDR2 reads YNNKEL (reference sequence). CDR3 DNA: TGTGCCAGCAGAACAGGGAATCAGCCCCAGCATTTT. Translation: CASRTGNQPQHF.

The gene calls are TRBV7-9 and TRBJ2-5, with 15 bases aligning to TRBD2. With V trimmed by 5 bases and J by 0 bases, 4 bases remained unmatched. CDR3 size: 17 residues. Germline CDR1 reads SEHNR; CDR2 reads FQNEAQ (reference sequence). The CDR3 region has the DNA TGTGCCAGCAGCCCAGGACTAGCGGGGGGGAACCAAGAGACCCAGTACTTC. Translation gives CASSPGLAGGNQETQYF.

The J gene is TRBJ1-4, the V gene TRBV7-2; 9 bases align to TRBD1. The germline gives CDR1 SGHTA, CDR2 FQGNSA. The CDR3 length is 16 residues. V trimming: 4 bases; J trimming: 0 bases; junction bases outside the gene matches: 3. As DNA, the CDR3 is TGTGCCAGCAGCTCTCGACAGGGGGCAACTAATGAAAAACTGTTTTTT. Its protein is CASSSRQGATNEKLFF.

The J gene is TRBJ2-3, the V gene TRBV19, with D possibly matching TRBD2 (5 bases). The CDR3 totals 14 residues. The V end was cut by 10 bases, the J end by 0 bases, with 14 bases between. Germline assignment: CDR1 LNHDA and CDR2 SQIVND (reference sequence). The CDR3 DNA reads TGTGCCACCCGTGAGGGTGGAAGCACAGATACGCAGTATTTT. It translates to CATREGGSTDTQYF.

J is TRBJ2-5 and V is TRBV5-4, with TRBD2 matching 12 bases. Germline CDR1 reads SGHNT; CDR2 reads YYREEE (reference sequence). The ends lost 4 bases at V and 1 base at J; junction bases unmatched: 5. The CDR3 runs to 16 residues. CDR3: CASSPRTSGVQETQYF. The CDR3 DNA reads as TGTGCCAGCAGCCCCAGGACTAGCGGGGTCCAAGAGACCCAGTACTTC.

This clone appeared many times. This chain connects TRBV4-2 to TRBJ2-1; possible D gene TRBD2, 5 bases. The CDR3 consists of 14 residues. Trimming took 6 bases from V and 7 from J, leaving 16 bases between them. CDR1 LGHNA and CDR2 YNFKEQ come from the germline V gene. CDR3 loop: CASSISNGENEQFF. Here the CDR3 DNA reads TGTGCCAGCAGTATATCAAATGGGGAGAATGAGCAGTTCTTC.

This sequence joins TRBV7-2 and TRBJ2-1; tentatively, D is TRBD2 (5 bases). The CDR3 runs 14 residues. The V gene lost 8 bases and the J gene lost 0 bases, with 11 bases spanning the gap. Germline V gives CDR1 SGHTA, CDR2 FQGNSA. CDR3 in amino acids: CASETNPSYNEQFF. CDR3 in DNA: TGTGCCAGCGAGACTAACCCCTCCTACAATGAGCAGTTCTTC.

The chain recombines TRBV19 with TRBJ1-1; TRBD1 matches 8 bases. Germline CDR1 and CDR2: LNHDA and SQIVND (reference sequence). The CDR3 is 15 amino acids. V trimming: 4 bases; J trimming: 1 base; junction bases outside the gene matches: 5. The CDR3 reads CASSTRTGSNTEAFF. The CDR3 DNA sequence: TGTGCCAGTAGTACCCGGACAGGGTCGAACACTGAAGCTTTCTTT.

The sample holds one count of this clone. The chain carries TRBV30 and TRBJ1-4; D gene uncertain. Germline-derived CDR1 and CDR2 are GTSNPN and SVGIG (reference sequence). There are 11 residues in the CDR3. Trimming stripped 4 bases from V and 5 bases from J, with 5 bases between. The CDR3 is CAWNMNEKLFF. CDR3 sequence (DNA): TGTGCCTGGAACATGAATGAAAAACTGTTTTTT.

This chain joins TRBV2 and TRBJ1-6, with D possibly being TRBD1 (6 bases). The CDR3 has 14 amino acids. Trimming removed 5 bases at V and 8 bases at J, with 13 bases between. Germline assignment: CDR1 SNHLY and CDR2 FYNNEI. CDR3 nucleotide sequence: TGTGCCAGCAGTAGGGGACAAAGCCATTCACCCCTCCACTTT. Protein sequence: CASSRGQSHSPLHF.